The rows below give T cell receptor beta chains drawn from one sample of a study of cytomegalovirus exposure and HLA in healthy donors. Method: immunoSEQ multiplex PCR; TCRdb's copy keeps in-frame clones and lacks some. This sample yields about 120,000 clones, of which roughly 80% are seen a single time; roughly 3.5% belongs to the top ten. The sequenced sample consisted of PBMCs. Receptors were obtained from a woman in her forties in good health and CMV-seropositive. CDR3s include the opening cysteine and the closing phenylalanine or tryptophan. D genes are given only for firm matches. The size field is filled for only some rows; it gives once, few, many or a size class.

D gene	clone size	V gene	J gene	CDR3 protein	CDR3 DNA
NA	NA	TRBV27	TRBJ2-7	CASSLRGDSSYEQYF	TGTGCCAGCAGTTTAAGGGGCGACAGCTCCTACGAGCAGTACTTC
NA	NA	TRBV27	TRBJ2-3	CASSLKRYNPLSDTQYF	TGTGCCAGCAGCCTTAAACGGTATAATCCCCTGTCAGATACGCAGTATTTT
TRBD2	NA	TRBV30	TRBJ2-1	CAWTKRSSGIRDEQFF	TGTGCCTGGACTAAGCGGTCTAGCGGGATAAGAGATGAGCAGTTCTTC
TRBD2	NA	TRBV30	TRBJ2-3	CAWISGLDSTDTQYF	TGTGCCTGGATCTCGGGACTAGACAGCACAGATACGCAGTATTTT
TRBD1	NA	TRBV6-6	TRBJ1-2	CASRGQGEHYGYTF	TGTGCCAGCAGGGGACAGGGGGAACACTATGGCTACACCTTC
NA	few	TRBV5-6	TRBJ2-5	CASSLAGRGQETQYF	TGTGCCAGCAGCTTGGCAGGCAGGGGACAAGAGACCCAGTACTTC
NA	NA	TRBV5-1	TRBJ2-7	CASSTTGSYEQYF	TGCGCCAGCAGCACTACAGGGTCCTACGAGCAGTACTTC
TRBD1	NA	TRBV5-1	TRBJ1-5	CASSSDIRKITGVFVNQPQHF	TGCGCCAGCAGCTCCGACATTCGAAAGATTACAGGGGTTTTCGTCAATCAGCCCCAGCATTTT
NA	NA	TRBV12-2	TRBJ1-5	CASRPKQGFGNQPQHF	TGTGCAAGTCGCCCTAAACAGGGATTCGGCAATCAGCCCCAGCATTTT
TRBD2	NA	TRBV5-1	TRBJ2-1	CASSLLAGGNEQFF	TGCGCCAGCAGCTTACTAGCGGGGGGGAATGAGCAGTTCTTC
NA	NA	TRBV9	TRBJ1-1	CASSVLGSSNTEAFF	TGTGCCAGCAGCGTATTGGGCAGCTCGAACACTGAAGCTTTCTTT
TRBD1	NA	TRBV5-5	TRBJ2-7	CASSLAVGQGSHEQYF	TGTGCCAGCAGCTTGGCCGTAGGACAGGGGTCCCACGAGCAGTACTTC
NA	once	TRBV7-8	TRBJ2-7	CASSLRNTPYEQYF	TGTGCCAGCAGCCTAAGAAATACCCCCTACGAGCAGTACTTC
NA	NA	TRBV28	TRBJ1-2	CASSFEGPRRYGYTF	TGTGCCAGCAGTTTCGAAGGACCCCGGAGGTATGGCTACACCTTC
TRBD2	NA	TRBV9	TRBJ2-7	CASSEGGSPYEQYF	TGTGCCAGCAGTGAGGGCGGGAGCCCCTACGAGCAGTACTTC
TRBD1	NA	TRBV18	TRBJ2-2	CASSPRPGQGAFAGELFF	TGTGCCAGCTCACCTAGACCTGGACAGGGGGCTTTCGCCGGGGAGCTGTTTTTT
NA	NA	TRBV6-5	TRBJ1-2	CASSTSAGDGYTF	NA
NA	once	TRBV15	TRBJ1-4	CATSREQGGEKLFF	TGTGCCACCAGCAGAGAACAGGGCGGTGAAAAACTGTTTTTT
TRBD2	NA	TRBV6-1	TRBJ2-7	CASSETSAPNAYEQYF	TGTGCCAGCAGTGAGACTAGCGCTCCCAATGCCTACGAGCAGTACTTC
NA	NA	TRBV9	TRBJ2-2	CASSVFGTGELFF	TGTGCCAGCAGCGTATTCGGGACCGGGGAGCTGTTTTTT
NA	NA	TRBV5-1	TRBJ2-7	CASSLAVGNYEQYF	TGCGCCAGCAGCTTGGCGGTCGGGAACTACGAGCAGTACTTC
TRBD1	NA	TRBV7-8	TRBJ1-5	CASSLAPGGIQPQHF	TGTGCCAGCAGCTTAGCGCCAGGGGGCATTCAGCCCCAGCATTTT
NA	NA	TRBV18	TRBJ2-2	CASSPFSSGNTGELFF	TGTGCCAGCTCACCGTTTTCCAGCGGTAACACCGGGGAGCTGTTTTTT
NA	NA	TRBV10-3	TRBJ1-4	CAIMRGINEKLFF	TGTGCCATCATGCGGGGGATCAATGAAAAACTGTTTTTT
NA	few	TRBV5-1	TRBJ1-2	CASSLNRVGYGYTF	TGCGCCAGCAGCTTGAATCGGGTTGGGTATGGCTACACCTTC